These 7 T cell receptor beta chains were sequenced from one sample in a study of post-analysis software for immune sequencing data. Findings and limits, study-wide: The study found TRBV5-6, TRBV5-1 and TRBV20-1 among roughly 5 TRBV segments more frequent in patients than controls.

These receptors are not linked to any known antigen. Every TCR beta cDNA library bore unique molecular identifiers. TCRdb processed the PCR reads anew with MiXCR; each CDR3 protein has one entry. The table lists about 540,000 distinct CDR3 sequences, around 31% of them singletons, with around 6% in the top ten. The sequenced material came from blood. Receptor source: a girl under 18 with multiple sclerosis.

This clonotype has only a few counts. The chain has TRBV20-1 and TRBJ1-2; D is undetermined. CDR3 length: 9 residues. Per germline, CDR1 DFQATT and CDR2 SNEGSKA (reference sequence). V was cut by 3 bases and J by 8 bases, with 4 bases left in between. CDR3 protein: CSARQGYTF. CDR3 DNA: TGCAGTGCTAGGCAGGGCTACACCTTC.

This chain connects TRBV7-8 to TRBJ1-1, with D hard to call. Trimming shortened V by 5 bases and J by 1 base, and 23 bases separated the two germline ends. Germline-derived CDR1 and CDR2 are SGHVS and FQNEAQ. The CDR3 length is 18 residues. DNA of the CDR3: TGTGCCAGCAGCCTAATCCGCTCGGCCGGACTGACGAACACTGAAGCTTTCTTT. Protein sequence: CASSLIRSAGLTNTEAFF.

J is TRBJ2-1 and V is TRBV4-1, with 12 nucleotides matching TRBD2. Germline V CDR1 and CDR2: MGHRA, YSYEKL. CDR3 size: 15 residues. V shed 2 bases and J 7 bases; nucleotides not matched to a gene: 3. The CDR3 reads CASSQNLAGGNEQFF. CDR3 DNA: TGCGCCAGCAGCCAAAACCTAGCGGGGGGGAATGAGCAGTTCTTC.

The CDR3 DNA follows: TGTGCCAGCAGCTTAGCCGCGACTGCGAACACCGGGGAGCTGTTTTTT. Its protein is CASSLAATANTGELFF. The V gene is TRBV7-6, the J gene TRBJ2-2, with no clear D. The CDR3 has 16 residues. The germline gives CDR1 SGHVS, CDR2 FNYEAQ. V lost 0 bases to trimming and J lost 0 bases, with 8 bases between them.

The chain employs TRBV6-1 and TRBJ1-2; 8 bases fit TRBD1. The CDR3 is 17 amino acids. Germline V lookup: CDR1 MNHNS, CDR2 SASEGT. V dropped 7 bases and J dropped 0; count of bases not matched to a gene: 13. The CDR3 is CASTQGRGPGANYGYTF. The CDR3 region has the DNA TGTGCCAGCACCCAGGGCAGGGGGCCTGGAGCTAACTATGGCTACACCTTC.

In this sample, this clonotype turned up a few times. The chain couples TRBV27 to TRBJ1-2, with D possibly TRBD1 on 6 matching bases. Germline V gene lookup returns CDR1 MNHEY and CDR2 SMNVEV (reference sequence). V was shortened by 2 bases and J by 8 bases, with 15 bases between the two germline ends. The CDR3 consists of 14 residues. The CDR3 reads CASSLKRGLWGYTF. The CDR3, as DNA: TGTGCCAGCAGTTTAAAAAGGGGGTTGTGGGGCTACACCTTC.

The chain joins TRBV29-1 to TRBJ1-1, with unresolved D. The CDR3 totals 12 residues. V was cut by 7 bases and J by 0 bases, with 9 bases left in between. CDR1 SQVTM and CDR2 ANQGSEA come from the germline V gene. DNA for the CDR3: TGCAGCGCTGGACGTATGAACACTGAAGCTTTCTTT. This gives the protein CSAGRMNTEAFF.